The 19 T cell receptor beta chains presented below share a single source sample, sequenced in a study of post-analysis software for immune sequencing data. Study results and limitations: In patients, TRBV5-6, TRBV5-1 and TRBV20-1 belonged to five TRBV segments found more frequently than in controls.

The library was made from cDNA and included unique molecular identifiers. TCRdb independently ran MiXCR on the PCR reads; one entry per CDR3 protein. The sample shows roughly 600,000 distinct CDR3 sequences, about 40% of them seen only once. These receptors are not linked to any known antigen. Sequencing was carried out using blood. The receptors shown here come from a girl aged 10 to 17 with multiple sclerosis.

The rearrangement links TRBV29-1 to TRBJ1-5; D not resolved. Germline-derived CDR1 and CDR2 are SQVTM and ANQGSEA. The CDR3 is made up of 13 amino acids. V gave up 6 bases and J gave up 5 bases, with 14 bases separating them. The CDR3 sequence is CSVADLNDQPQHF. In nucleotides, the CDR3 is TGCAGCGTGGCCGACCTTAATGATCAGCCCCAGCATTTT.

This rearrangement joins TRBV5-5 to TRBJ2-7; D unresolved. The CDR3 spans 13 residues. The germline gives CDR1 SGHKS, CDR2 YYEKEE (reference sequence). V gave up 5 bases and J gave up 2 bases, with 11 bases separating them. The CDR3 loop reads CASRGSQAYEQYF. The CDR3 DNA follows: TGTGCCAGCAGGGGTAGTCAGGCCTACGAGCAGTACTTC.

For the CDR3, the DNA is TGTGCCATCAGTGAGCCGAATAGGGGGGGAGGCTACACCTTC. This sequence encodes CAISEPNRGGGYTF. The chain has TRBV10-3 and TRBJ1-2; tentative D call: TRBD1 (6 bases). Germline V gene data show CDR1 as ENHRY and CDR2 as SYGVKD. This CDR3 has 14 residues. Trimming left V 2 bases short and J 8 bases short, with 15 bases between.

V gene TRBV5-1 combines with J gene TRBJ2-1; 11 positions agree with TRBD2. Germline CDR1 reads SGHRS; CDR2 reads YFSETQ. The CDR3 spans 15 residues. With 4 bases clipped from V and 5 bases from J, the junction kept 5 bases outside the gene matches. CDR3 sequence (DNA): TGCGCCAGCAGCGGGGGACTAGCGGACGACAATGAGCAGTTCTTC. Translated, it gives CASSGGLADDNEQFF.

This sequence joins TRBV10-2 and TRBJ1-4; D not resolved. The germline gives CDR1 WSHSY, CDR2 SAAADI. The CDR3 contains 14 residues. V was cut by 4 bases and J by 7 bases, with 13 bases left in between. CDR3 protein: CASSVRGSSEKLFF. The CDR3 DNA is TGCGCCAGCAGTGTACGGGGTTCTAGTGAAAAACTGTTTTTT.

The chain employs TRBV12-3 or TRBV12-4 and TRBJ2-1; TRBD2 matches 7 bases. Germline trimming cut 7 bases from V and 5 bases from J; bases unmatched to any gene: 8. The length of the CDR3 is 14 residues. The CDR3, as DNA: TGTGCCAGCACCACGAGCGGGACGAACAATGAGCAGTTCTTC. Amino acid sequence: CASTTSGTNNEQFF.

The chain recombines TRBV7-9 with TRBJ2-7; perhaps TRBD2 as D (5 bases). The germline V gene has CDR1 SEHNR and CDR2 FQNEAQ (reference sequence). This CDR3 spans 16 amino acids. Trimming left V 1 base short and J 4 bases short, with 17 bases between. CDR3 coding DNA: TGTGCCAGCAGCTTAGGTTCGGGGAGCGGTTGGTACGAGCAGTACTTC. Its translation is CASSLGSGSGWYEQYF.

The chain is built from TRBV6-6 and TRBJ2-4; 8 nucleotides line up with TRBD2. With 1 base clipped from V and 0 bases from J, the junction kept 2 bases outside the gene matches. Germline CDR1 and CDR2: MNHNY and SVGAGI (reference sequence). CDR3 length: 16 residues. The CDR3 protein is CASSYLAGLAKNIQYF. The CDR3 DNA is TGTGCCAGCAGTTACTTAGCGGGGCTAGCCAAAAACATTCAGTACTTC.

This chain connects TRBV7-2 to TRBJ2-1, with 8 bases fitting TRBD2. Germline CDR1 and CDR2: SGHTA and FQGNSA. V dropped 4 bases and J dropped 3; count of bases not matched to a gene: 11. The CDR3 extends over 17 amino acids. CDR3 sequence reads: CASSYEIAGKIYNEQFF. CDR3 coding DNA: TGTGCCAGCAGCTATGAGATAGCGGGAAAAATCTACAATGAGCAGTTCTTC. The full variable domain, in which reference TRBV7-2 and TRBJ2-1 provide the parts outside the CDR3, is GAGVSQSPSNKVTEKGKDVELRCDPISGHTALYWYRQSLGQGLEFLIYFQGNSAPDKSGLPSDRFSAERTGGSVSTLTIQRTQQEDSAVYLCASSYEIAGKIYNEQFFGPGTRLTVL.

The V and J genes are TRBV12-3 or TRBV12-4 and TRBJ1-5; D gene ambiguous. The V and J ends lost 6 bases and 6 bases respectively, with 18 bases between them. The CDR3 spans 15 residues. This chain's CDR3 is CASSPLWGGGQPQHF. The CDR3 DNA sequence: TGTGCCAGCAGCCCCTTGTGGGGAGGAGGTCAGCCCCAGCATTTT.

The J gene is TRBJ1-1, the V gene TRBV20-1, with D unclear. V lost 4 bases, J lost 5 bases, and 8 bases lay in between. The CDR3 totals 11 residues. The V gene's germline CDR1 is DFQATT and CDR2 SNEGSKA (reference sequence). CDR3 bases: TGCAGTGCTAACTATGGAACTGAAGCTTTCTTT. Its translation is CSANYGTEAFF.

This clonotype was recorded a few times. This rearrangement joins TRBV10-3 to TRBJ2-1; possible D gene TRBD2, 5 bases. The CDR3 extends over 13 amino acids. CDR1 is ENHRY, CDR2 SYGVKD, per germline. Trimming left V 10 bases short and J 8 bases short, with 18 bases between. The CDR3 region is CATSSSLGDEQFF. The DNA for the CDR3 is TGTGCCACCTCTAGCTCCCTGGGCGATGAGCAGTTCTTC.

The chain combines TRBV7-9 with TRBJ2-5; D not resolved. This CDR3 spans 15 amino acids. V dropped 4 bases and J dropped 5 bases, with 17 bases sitting between them. Germline CDR1 SEHNR, CDR2 FQNEAQ (reference sequence). The CDR3 region is CASSWPSVVYETQYF. In DNA form, the CDR3 reads TGTGCCAGCAGCTGGCCGTCCGTGGTCTATGAGACCCAGTACTTC.

The table lists this clonotype with a few counts. The rearrangement joins TRBV12-3 or TRBV12-4 to TRBJ2-7; 9 bases match TRBD2. The CDR3 consists of 15 residues. V shed 3 bases, J shed 4 bases, and the junction held 7 bases outside the gene matches. The DNA for the CDR3 is TGTGCCAGCAGTTTCCGGAGCGGGAGGATGTACGAGCAGTACTTC. It translates to CASSFRSGRMYEQYF.

This clonotype was counted only a few times. The chain is built from TRBV28 and TRBJ2-7; 8 nucleotides match TRBD1. V shed 8 bases and J 2 bases; nucleotides not matched to a gene: 5. Per the germline V gene, CDR1 is MDHEN and CDR2 is SYDVKM. The CDR3 consists of 13 residues. In DNA, the CDR3 is TGTGCCAGCTGGGGGACAGGAGCCTACGAGCAGTACTTC. Translated: CASWGTGAYEQYF.

The rearrangement joins TRBV7-2 to TRBJ2-7, with 8 bases matching TRBD2. This CDR3 has 15 residues. Per the germline V gene, CDR1 is SGHTA and CDR2 is FQGNSA. With V trimmed by 7 bases and J by 2 bases, 10 bases remained unmatched. The CDR3 DNA sequence: TGTGCCAGCACCCAAGGCGCGGGGGGACCCTACGAGCAGTACTTC. Its translation: CASTQGAGGPYEQYF.

The chain links TRBV7-3 to TRBJ2-5, with 11 bases lining up with TRBD1. Judging by the DNA end, TRBJ2-7 fits better; the J call may be wrong. Germline CDR1 SGHTA, CDR2 FQGTGA. The CDR3 is made up of 13 amino acids. The CDR3 DNA reads as TGTGCCAGCAGCATCGGACAGGGGGCCGAGCAGTACTTC. Its protein product is CASSIGQGAEQYF.

This clonotype showed up just a few times. The chain joins TRBV5-1 to TRBJ2-7; the match to TRBD2 covers 10 bases. The CDR3 spans 14 residues. CDR1 is SGHRS, CDR2 YFSETQ, per germline. The junction had 4 bases not matched to a gene; V was cut back by 4 bases and J by 3 bases. The CDR3 spells CASSRTSGYYEQYF. CDR3 nucleotides: TGCGCCAGCAGCCGGACTAGCGGCTACTACGAGCAGTACTTC.

There are a few counts of this clonotype. The V call is TRBV7-6, the J call TRBJ2-1; D uncertain. Trimming cost V 6 bases and J 2 bases, with 11 bases left between them. This CDR3 region has 14 residues. Germline CDR1 and CDR2: SGHVS and FNYEAQ. CDR3 DNA sequence: TGTGCCAGCAGTCCGGCTCTAACCTACAATGAGCAGTTCTTC. Residues: CASSPALTYNEQFF.